The 8 T cell receptor beta chains in this list originate from one sample, sequenced in a study of CD8+CD57+ T cells in acquired aplastic anemia listed by TCRdb under 2018. Sequenced using an Illumina HiSeq 2000. Genomic DNA was used as template for profiling of TCR beta VDJ combinations and CDR3 sequences. The raw public reads went through TCRdb reprocessing: fastp at Q25, MiXCR clone calling, in-frame beta chains kept. Rows with one shared CDR3 protein collapse into an entry with the most common genes and DNA. This sample holds 200,000 to 250,000 distinct CDR3 sequences; around 60% were observed only once. About 29% of the sample lies in the top ten. The source material was sorted CD4+, CD8+, or CD8+CD57+ T cells (not recorded which) from PBMCs. These receptor sequences come from a human donor in good health.

The rearrangement uses TRBV15 and TRBJ1-4; D remains ambiguous. This CDR3 contains 15 residues. V was trimmed by 3 bases and J by 7 bases, leaving 15 bases between them. In germline, CDR1 is LNHNV, CDR2 YYDKDF (reference sequence). Here the CDR3 reads CATSSAAPGGEKLFF. The CDR3 DNA is TGTGCCACCAGCAGCGCTGCGCCGGGCGGTGAAAAACTGTTTTTT.

The chain employs TRBV10-3 and TRBJ2-7; TRBD2 matches 10 bases. V was clipped by 8 bases and J by 7 bases; unmatched bases: 14. The CDR3 is made up of 15 amino acids. Germline assignment: CDR1 ENHRY and CDR2 SYGVKD. This chain's CDR3 is CAIEDGAGGPQEQYF. CDR3 coding DNA: TGTGCCATCGAGGATGGAGCGGGAGGGCCTCAGGAGCAGTACTTC.

A few counts support this clonotype. The chain uses TRBV7-9 and TRBJ1-3; D unresolved. The germline V and J ends were trimmed by 5 bases and 11 bases, with 7 bases remaining between them. Germline CDR1 is SEHNR and CDR2 is FQNEAQ (reference sequence). There are 10 residues in the CDR3. CDR3 loop: CASSLSSIYF. The CDR3, as DNA: TGTGCCAGCAGCCTTTCGTCCATATATTTT. Variable domain in full (rest from reference TRBV7-9 and TRBJ1-3): DTGVSQNPRHKITKRGQNVTFRCDPISEHNRLYWYRQTLGQGPEFLTYFQNEAQLEKSRLLSDRFSAERPKGSFSTLEIQRTEQGDSAMYLCASSLSSIYFGEGSWLTVV.

The CDR3 nucleotides read TGTGCCAGCAGTACTCCGGGGGCTGAAGCTTTCTTT. Residues: CASSTPGAEAFF. The rearrangement links TRBV2 to TRBJ1-1; D possibly corresponds to TRBD1 (5 bases). The CDR3 runs to 12 residues. CDR1 and CDR2 from the germline V gene are SNHLY and FYNNEI. Trimming pared 5 bases from V and 6 bases from J, leaving 10 bases between.

Many counts were recorded for this clonotype. The rearrangement joins TRBV6-6 to TRBJ2-7; D gene uncertain. Per germline, CDR1 MNHNY and CDR2 SVGAGI (reference sequence). The CDR3 consists of 15 residues. V was cut by 2 bases and J by 0 bases, with 11 bases left in between. In nucleotides, the CDR3 is TGTGCCAGCAGTTACGACGACCCGCACTCCTACGAGCAGTACTTC. Translated: CASSYDDPHSYEQYF.

The table lists this clonotype with a count of one. V gene TRBV2 combines with J gene TRBJ1-5; possibly TRBD1 for D (6 bases). The germline gives CDR1 SNHLY, CDR2 FYNNEI. The CDR3 is 14 amino acids. The germline V and J ends were trimmed by 5 bases and 4 bases, with 12 bases remaining between them. The CDR3 protein is CASSKQGGNQPQHF. CDR3 in DNA: TGTGCCAGCAGTAAACAGGGAGGGAATCAGCCCCAGCATTTT.

This clonotype was seen repeatedly, ten times or more. The chain links TRBV13 to TRBJ1-1; unclear D gene. CDR3 length equals 12 residues. Germline assignment: CDR1 PRHDT and CDR2 FYEKMQ (reference sequence). Trimming removed 3 bases from V and 3 bases from J, with 5 bases in between. CDR3 in amino acids: CASSFGDTEAFF. The DNA of the CDR3 is TGTGCCAGCAGCTTCGGGGACACTGAAGCTTTCTTT.

Only one count was recorded for this clonotype. J is TRBJ2-7 and V is TRBV16, with a weak D call TRBD2 (6 bases). V lost 1 base to trimming and J lost 6 bases, with 13 bases between them. CDR3 size: 14 residues. Germline assignment: CDR1 KGHSY and CDR2 FQNENV. CDR3 amino acids: CASSQWRQGGEQYF. The DNA of the CDR3 is TGTGCCAGCAGCCAATGGAGGCAGGGAGGCGAGCAGTACTTC.